Following are 4 T cell receptor beta chains from one sample sequenced in a study of blood T cell repertoires in COVID-19. Method: immunoSEQ multiplex PCR; TCRdb's copy keeps in-frame clones and lacks some. Of approximately 260,000 clones in the sample, about 87% were seen once. Sequencing was performed on PBMCs or T cells enriched from blood (not recorded which). The receptors originated from a woman in her thirties or forties with acute COVID-19.

The chain combines TRBV3-1 (or the pseudogene TRBV3-2) with TRBJ2-3, with TRBD2 matching 9 bases. Trimming took 6 bases from V and 1 from J; bases not matched to a gene: 5. This CDR3 region has 15 residues. Germline CDR1 is LGHDT and CDR2 is YNNKEL (reference sequence). The CDR3 protein is CASRRTSEGTDTQYF. Here the CDR3 DNA reads TGTGCCAGCAGACGGACTAGCGAAGGCACAGATACGCAGTATTTT.

This chain links TRBV28 with TRBJ2-3; a weak D match, TRBD2 (6 bases). This CDR3 comprises 14 residues. CDR1 is MDHEN and CDR2 is SYDVKM in the germline V gene. V gave up 6 bases and J gave up 0 bases, with 10 bases separating them. CDR3 loop: CASRPGLSTDTQYF. CDR3 nucleotides: TGTGCCAGCAGACCGGGACTTAGCACAGATACGCAGTATTTT.

This chain connects TRBV7-3 to TRBJ1-1, with 9 bases that match TRBD1. The germline gives CDR1 SGHTA, CDR2 FQGTGA. The ends lost 2 bases at V and 4 bases at J; junction bases unmatched: 5. This CDR3 contains 15 residues. CDR3 residues: CASSLRRTGATEAFF. In nucleotides, the CDR3 is TGTGCCAGCAGCTTACGAAGGACAGGGGCCACTGAAGCTTTCTTT.

This clone was detected a few times. The J gene is TRBJ2-7, the V gene TRBV2; D might be TRBD2 (7 bases). V shed 6 bases and J shed 6 bases, with 18 bases lying between them. CDR3 length: 14 amino acids. The germline CDR1 and CDR2 sequences are SNHLY and FYNNEI. CDR3 loop: CASRGALGRLEQYF. The CDR3 DNA sequence: TGTGCCAGCAGGGGGGCTCTCGGGAGGCTCGAGCAGTACTTC.